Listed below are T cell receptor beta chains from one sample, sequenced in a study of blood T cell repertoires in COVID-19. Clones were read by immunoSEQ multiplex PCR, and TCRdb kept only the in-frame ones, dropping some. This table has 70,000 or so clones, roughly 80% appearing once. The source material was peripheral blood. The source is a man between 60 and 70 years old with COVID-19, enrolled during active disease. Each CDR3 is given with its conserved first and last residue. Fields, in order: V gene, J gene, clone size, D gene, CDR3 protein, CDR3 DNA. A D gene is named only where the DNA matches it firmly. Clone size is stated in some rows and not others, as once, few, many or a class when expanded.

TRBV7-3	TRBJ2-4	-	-	CASSQGGAGIQYF	TGTGCCAGCAGCCAAGGGGGGGCAGGCATTCAGTACTTC
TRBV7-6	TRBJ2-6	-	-	CASSPIGRGLGSGANVLTF	TGTGCCAGCAGCCCAATCGGACGGGGGTTGGGCTCTGGGGCCAACGTCCTGACTTTC
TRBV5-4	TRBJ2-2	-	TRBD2	CASSLALADLTGELFF	TGTGCCAGCAGCTTGGCTCTAGCGGATCTCACCGGGGAGCTGTTTTTT
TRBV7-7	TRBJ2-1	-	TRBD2	CASSQEGSGRATYNEQFF	TGTGCCAGCAGTCAAGAGGGTAGCGGGAGGGCCACTTACAATGAGCAGTTCTTC
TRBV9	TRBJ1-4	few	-	CASSVSGAREKLFF	TGTGCCAGCAGCGTATCGGGAGCTCGGGAAAAACTGTTTTTT
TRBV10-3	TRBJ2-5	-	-	CAISWTDQETQYF	TGTGCCATCAGTTGGACAGACCAAGAGACCCAGTACTTC
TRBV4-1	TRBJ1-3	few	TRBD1	CASSHNDRGPGNTIYF	TGCGCCAGCAGCCACAATGACAGGGGCCCTGGAAACACCATATATTTT
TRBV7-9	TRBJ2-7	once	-	CASSLDGSYEQYF	TGTGCCAGCAGCTTAGACGGCTCCTACGAGCAGTACTTC
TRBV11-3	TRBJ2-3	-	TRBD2	CASSLALAGGTDTQYF	TGTGCCAGCAGCTTAGCCCTAGCGGGAGGCACAGATACGCAGTATTTT
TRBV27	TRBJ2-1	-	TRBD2	CASSLTVGGAGEQFF	TGTGCCAGCAGTTTAACTGTCGGGGGGGCCGGTGAGCAGTTCTTC
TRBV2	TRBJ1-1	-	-	CASSVDSRAEAFF	TGTGCCAGCAGTGTGGACTCTCGGGCTGAAGCTTTCTTT
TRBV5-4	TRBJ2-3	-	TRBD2	CASSVGTSWYADTQYF	TGTGCCAGCAGCGTAGGGACTAGTTGGTACGCAGATACGCAGTATTTT
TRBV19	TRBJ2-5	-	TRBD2	CASSIGLAAQETQYF	TGTGCCAGTAGTATAGGTCTAGCGGCCCAAGAGACCCAGTACTTC
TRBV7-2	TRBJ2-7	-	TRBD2	CASSLLAGATYEQYF	TGTGCCAGCAGCTTACTAGCGGGGGCGACCTACGAGCAGTACTTC
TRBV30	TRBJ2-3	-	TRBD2	CAWSEGLAETDTQYF	TGTGCCTGGAGCGAGGGACTAGCGGAAACAGATACGCAGTATTTT
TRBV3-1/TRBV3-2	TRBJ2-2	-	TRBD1	CASSPRGTGATGELFF	TGTGCCAGCAGCCCACGTGGGACAGGGGCCACCGGGGAGCTGTTTTTT
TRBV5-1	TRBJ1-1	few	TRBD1	CASSLTGVNTEAFF	TGCGCCAGCAGCCTTACAGGGGTGAACACTGAAGCTTTCTTT
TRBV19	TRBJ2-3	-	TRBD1	CASRGQRTDTQYF	TGTGCCAGTAGGGGACAGAGGACAGATACGCAGTATTTT
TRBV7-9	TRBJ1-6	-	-	CASSSNSPLHF	TGTGCCAGCAGCTCGAATTCACCCCTCCACTTT
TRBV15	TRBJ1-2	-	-	CATSRGQNNYGYTF	TGTGCCACCAGCAGAGGTCAGAATAACTATGGCTACACCTTC
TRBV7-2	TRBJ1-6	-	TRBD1	CASSPDRGNSPLHF	TGTGCCAGCAGCCCTGACAGGGGTAATTCACCCCTCCACTTT
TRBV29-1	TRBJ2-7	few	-	CSGIGGEREQYF	TGCAGCGGGATCGGGGGAGAGCGCGAGCAGTACTTC
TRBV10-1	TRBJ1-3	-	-	CASTSGVGNTIYF	TGCGCCAGCACTTCAGGGGTTGGAAACACCATATATTTT
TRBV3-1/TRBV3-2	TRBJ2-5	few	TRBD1	CASSQAGTAQETQYF	TGTGCCAGCAGCCAAGCGGGGACAGCCCAAGAGACCCAGTACTTC
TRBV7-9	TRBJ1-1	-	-	CASSPPWGVGLEAFF	TGTGCCAGCAGCCCACCGTGGGGGGTGGGCCTTGAAGCTTTCTTT
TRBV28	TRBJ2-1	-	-	CASSLGVNEQFF	TGTGCCAGCAGTTTGGGAGTCAATGAGCAGTTCTTC
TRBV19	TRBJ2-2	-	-	CASSIRGLAVNAGELFF	TGTGCCAGTAGTATCAGGGGCCTAGCGGTTAACGCCGGGGAGCTGTTTTTT
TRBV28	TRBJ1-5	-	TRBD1	CASTSGGHNQPQHF	TGTGCCAGCACCTCAGGGGGACACAATCAGCCCCAGCATTTT
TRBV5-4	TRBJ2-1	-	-	CASSTPADSDEQFF	TGTGCCAGCAGCACCCCGGCAGACTCGGATGAGCAGTTCTTC
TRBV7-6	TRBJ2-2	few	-	CASSLGSPLRVDTGELFF	TGTGCCAGCAGCTTAGGTAGTCCTTTGCGGGTTGACACCGGGGAGCTGTTTTTT
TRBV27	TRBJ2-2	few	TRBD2	CASSKTSGKTGELFF	TGTGCCAGCAGTAAGACTAGCGGAAAGACCGGGGAGCTGTTTTTT
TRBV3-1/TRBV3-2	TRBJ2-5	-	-	CASSQGAWRPAEWKTQYF	TGTGCCAGCAGCCAAGGGGCGTGGCGGCCAGCGGAGTGGAAGACCCAGTACTTC